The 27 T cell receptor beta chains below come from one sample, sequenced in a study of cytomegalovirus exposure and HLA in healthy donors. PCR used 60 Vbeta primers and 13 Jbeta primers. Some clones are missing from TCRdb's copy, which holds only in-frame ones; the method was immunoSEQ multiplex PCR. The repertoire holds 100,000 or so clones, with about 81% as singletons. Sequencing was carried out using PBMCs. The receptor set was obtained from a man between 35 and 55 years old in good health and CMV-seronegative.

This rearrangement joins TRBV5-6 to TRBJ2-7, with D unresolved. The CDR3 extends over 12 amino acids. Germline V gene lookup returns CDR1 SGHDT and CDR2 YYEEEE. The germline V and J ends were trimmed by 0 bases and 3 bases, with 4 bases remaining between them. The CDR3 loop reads CASSLDRYEQYF. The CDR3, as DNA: TGTGCCAGCAGCTTGGATCGCTACGAGCAGTACTTC.

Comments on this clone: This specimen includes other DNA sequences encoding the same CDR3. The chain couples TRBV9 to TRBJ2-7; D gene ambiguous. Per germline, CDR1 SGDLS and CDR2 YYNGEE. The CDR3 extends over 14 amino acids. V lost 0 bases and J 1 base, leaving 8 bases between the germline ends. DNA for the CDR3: TGTGCCAGCAGCGTAGGTAGTCTGTCCTACGAGCAGTACTTC. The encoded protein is CASSVGSLSYEQYF.

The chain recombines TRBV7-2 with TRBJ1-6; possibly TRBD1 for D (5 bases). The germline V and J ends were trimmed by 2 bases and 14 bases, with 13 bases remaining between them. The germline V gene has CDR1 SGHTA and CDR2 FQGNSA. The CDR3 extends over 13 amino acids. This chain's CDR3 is CASSLSKGCTLHF. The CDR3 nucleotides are TGTGCCAGCAGCTTAAGCAAGGGGTGTACCCTCCACTTT.

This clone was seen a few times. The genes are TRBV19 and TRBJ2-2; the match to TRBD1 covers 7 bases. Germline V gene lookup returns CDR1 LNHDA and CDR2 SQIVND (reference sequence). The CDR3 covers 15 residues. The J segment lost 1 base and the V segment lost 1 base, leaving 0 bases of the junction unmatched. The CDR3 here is CASSIGTGNTGELFF. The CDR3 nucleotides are TGTGCCAGTAGTATAGGGACAGGGAACACCGGGGAGCTGTTTTTT.

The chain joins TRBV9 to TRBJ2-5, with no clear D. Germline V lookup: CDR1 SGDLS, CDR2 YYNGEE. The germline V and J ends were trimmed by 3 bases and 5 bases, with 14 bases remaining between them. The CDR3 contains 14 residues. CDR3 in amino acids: CASSAGWARETQYF. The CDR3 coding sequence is TGTGCCAGCAGCGCCGGCTGGGCTCGGGAGACCCAGTACTTC.

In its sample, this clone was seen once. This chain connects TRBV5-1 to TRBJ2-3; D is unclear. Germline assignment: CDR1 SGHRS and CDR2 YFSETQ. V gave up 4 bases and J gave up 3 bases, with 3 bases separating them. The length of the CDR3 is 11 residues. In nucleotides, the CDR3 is TGCGCCAGCAGCCAAACAGATACGCAGTATTTT. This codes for CASSQTDTQYF.

The CDR3: CASSLLGGYGYTF. CDR3 nucleotide sequence: TGTGCCAGCAGTTTACTGGGAGGCTATGGCTACACCTTC. The chain carries TRBV28 and TRBJ1-2; D not certain. The CDR3 runs 13 residues. V was pared by 2 bases and J by 4 bases, with 8 bases between. Per germline, CDR1 MDHEN and CDR2 SYDVKM.

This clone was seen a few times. CDR3 amino acids: CASSLDMRLEAFF. The CDR3 DNA follows: TGTGCCAGCAGCTTGGATATGAGATTAGAAGCTTTCTTT. The chain combines TRBV5-5 with TRBJ1-1; unclear D gene. The germline V and J ends were trimmed by 0 bases and 8 bases, with 11 bases remaining between them. This CDR3 region has 13 residues. The germline CDR1 and CDR2 sequences are SGHKS and YYEKEE (reference sequence). The whole variable domain, filled in from reference TRBV5-5 and TRBJ1-1, reads DAGVTQSPTHLIKTRGQQVTLRCSPISGHKSVSWYQQVLGQGPQFIFQYYEKEERGRGNFPDRFSARQFPNYSSELNVNALLLGDSALYLCASSLDMRLEAFFGQGTRLTVV.

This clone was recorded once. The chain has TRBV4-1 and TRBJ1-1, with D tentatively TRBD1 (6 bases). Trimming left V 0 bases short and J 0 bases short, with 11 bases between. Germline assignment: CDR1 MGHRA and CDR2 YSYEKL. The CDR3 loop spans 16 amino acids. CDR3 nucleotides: TGCGCCAGCAGCCAAGAGGGACAATATATGAACACTGAAGCTTTCTTT. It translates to CASSQEGQYMNTEAFF.

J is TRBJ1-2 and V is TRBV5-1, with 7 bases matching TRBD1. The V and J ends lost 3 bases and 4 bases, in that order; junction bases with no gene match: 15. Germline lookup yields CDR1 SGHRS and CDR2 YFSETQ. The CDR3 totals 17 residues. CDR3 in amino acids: CASSSLGTVGPGYGYTF. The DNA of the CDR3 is TGCGCCAGCAGCTCCTTGGGGACAGTAGGCCCAGGCTATGGCTACACCTTC.

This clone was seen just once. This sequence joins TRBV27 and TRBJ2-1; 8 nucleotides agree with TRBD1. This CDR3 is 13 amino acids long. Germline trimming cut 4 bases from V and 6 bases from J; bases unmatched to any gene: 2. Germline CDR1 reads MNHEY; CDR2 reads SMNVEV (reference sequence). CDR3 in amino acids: CASSYTGGNEQFF. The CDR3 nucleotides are TGTGCCAGCAGTTACACAGGGGGCAATGAGCAGTTCTTC.

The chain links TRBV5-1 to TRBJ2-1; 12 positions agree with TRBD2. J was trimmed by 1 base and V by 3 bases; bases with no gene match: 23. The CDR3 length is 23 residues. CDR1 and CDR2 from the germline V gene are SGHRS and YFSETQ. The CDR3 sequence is CASSSEPPGTSGWAGGSYNEQFF. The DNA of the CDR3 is TGCGCCAGCAGCTCAGAACCTCCCGGGACTAGCGGGTGGGCAGGGGGGTCCTACAATGAGCAGTTCTTC.

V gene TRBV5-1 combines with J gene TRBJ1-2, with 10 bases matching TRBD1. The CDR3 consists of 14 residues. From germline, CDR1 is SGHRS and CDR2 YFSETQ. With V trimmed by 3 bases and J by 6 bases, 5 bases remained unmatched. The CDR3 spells CASSSGTGENGYTF. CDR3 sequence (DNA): TGCGCCAGCAGCTCCGGGACAGGGGAAAATGGCTACACCTTC.

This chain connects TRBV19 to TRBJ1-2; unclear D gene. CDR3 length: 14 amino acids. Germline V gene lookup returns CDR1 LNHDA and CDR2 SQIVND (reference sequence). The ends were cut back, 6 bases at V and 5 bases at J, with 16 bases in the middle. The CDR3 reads CASRPPESSYGYTF. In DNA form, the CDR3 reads TGTGCCAGTAGACCCCCGGAGTCTTCTTATGGCTACACCTTC.

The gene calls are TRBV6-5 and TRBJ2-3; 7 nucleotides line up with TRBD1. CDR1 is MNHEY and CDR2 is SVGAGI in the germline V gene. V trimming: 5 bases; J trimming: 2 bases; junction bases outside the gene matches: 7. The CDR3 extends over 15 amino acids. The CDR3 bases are TGTGCCAGCAGTACCGGACAGGCACCCACAGATACGCAGTATTTT. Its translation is CASSTGQAPTDTQYF.

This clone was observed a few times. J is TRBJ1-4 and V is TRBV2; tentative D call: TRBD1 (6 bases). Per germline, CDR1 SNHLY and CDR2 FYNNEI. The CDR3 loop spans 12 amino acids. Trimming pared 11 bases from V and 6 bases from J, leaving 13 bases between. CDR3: CAQQGADEKLFF. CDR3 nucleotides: TGTGCCCAACAGGGTGCGGATGAAAAACTGTTTTTT.

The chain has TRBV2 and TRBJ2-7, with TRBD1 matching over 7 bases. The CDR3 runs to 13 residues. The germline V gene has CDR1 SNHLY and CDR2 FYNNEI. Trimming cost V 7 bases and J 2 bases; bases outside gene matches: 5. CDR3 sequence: CASKDGQAYEQYF. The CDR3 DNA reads TGTGCCAGCAAAGATGGACAGGCCTACGAGCAGTACTTC.

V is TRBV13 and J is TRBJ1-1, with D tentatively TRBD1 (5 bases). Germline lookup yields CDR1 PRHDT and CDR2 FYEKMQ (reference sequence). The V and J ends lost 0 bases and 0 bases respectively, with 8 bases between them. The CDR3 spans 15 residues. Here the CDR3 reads CASSLGGALNTEAFF. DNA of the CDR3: TGTGCCAGCAGCTTAGGAGGGGCGCTGAACACTGAAGCTTTCTTT.

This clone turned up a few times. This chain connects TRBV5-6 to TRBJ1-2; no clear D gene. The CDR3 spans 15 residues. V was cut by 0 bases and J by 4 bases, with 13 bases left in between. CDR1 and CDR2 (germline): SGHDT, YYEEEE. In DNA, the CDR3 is TGTGCCAGCAGCTTGGCTGGAGCAGATATCTATGGCTACACCTTC. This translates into CASSLAGADIYGYTF.

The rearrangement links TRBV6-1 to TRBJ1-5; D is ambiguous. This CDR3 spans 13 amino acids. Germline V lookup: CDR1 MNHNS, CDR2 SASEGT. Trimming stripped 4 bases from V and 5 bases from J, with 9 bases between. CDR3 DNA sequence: TGTGCCAGCAGTGGAACAGATGATCAGCCCCAGCATTTT. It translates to CASSGTDDQPQHF.

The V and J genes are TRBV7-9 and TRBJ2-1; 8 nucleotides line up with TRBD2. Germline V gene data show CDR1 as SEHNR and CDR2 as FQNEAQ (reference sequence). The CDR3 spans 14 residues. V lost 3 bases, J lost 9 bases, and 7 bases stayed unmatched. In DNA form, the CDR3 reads TGTGCCAGCAGCTTTGATACGGGGGGGAGTGAGCAGTTCTTC. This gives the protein CASSFDTGGSEQFF.

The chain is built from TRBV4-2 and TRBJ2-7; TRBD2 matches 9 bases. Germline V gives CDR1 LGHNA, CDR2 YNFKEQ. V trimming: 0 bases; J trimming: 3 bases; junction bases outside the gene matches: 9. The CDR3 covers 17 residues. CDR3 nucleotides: TGTGCCAGCAGCCAAGATCCTAGCGGGGTCTCAGACTACGAGCAGTACTTC. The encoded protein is CASSQDPSGVSDYEQYF.

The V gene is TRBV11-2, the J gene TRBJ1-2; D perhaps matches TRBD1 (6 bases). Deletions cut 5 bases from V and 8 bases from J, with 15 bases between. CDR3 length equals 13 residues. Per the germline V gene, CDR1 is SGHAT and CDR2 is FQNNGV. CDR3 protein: CASSPQGREGYTF. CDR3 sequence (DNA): TGTGCCAGCAGCCCTCAGGGGAGGGAGGGCTACACCTTC.

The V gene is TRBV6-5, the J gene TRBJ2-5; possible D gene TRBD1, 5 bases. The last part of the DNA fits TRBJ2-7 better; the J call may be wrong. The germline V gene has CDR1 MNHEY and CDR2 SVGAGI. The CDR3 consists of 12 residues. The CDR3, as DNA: TGTGCCAGCAGGGACACACTTTACGAGCAGTACTTC. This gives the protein CASRDTLYEQYF.

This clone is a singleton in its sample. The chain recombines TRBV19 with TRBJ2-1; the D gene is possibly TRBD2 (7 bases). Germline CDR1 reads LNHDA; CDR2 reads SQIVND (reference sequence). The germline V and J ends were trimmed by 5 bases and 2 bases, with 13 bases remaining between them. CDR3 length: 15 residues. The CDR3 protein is CASSSQGGAYNEQFF. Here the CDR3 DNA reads TGTGCCAGTAGTTCCCAAGGGGGGGCCTACAATGAGCAGTTCTTC.

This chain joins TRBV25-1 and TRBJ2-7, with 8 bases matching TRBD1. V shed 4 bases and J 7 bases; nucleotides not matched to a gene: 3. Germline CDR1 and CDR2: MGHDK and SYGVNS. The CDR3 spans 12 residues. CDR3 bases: TGTGCCAGCAGTGGAGACAGGGGTGAGCAGTACTTC. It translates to CASSGDRGEQYF.

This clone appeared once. The CDR3 DNA is TGTGCCAGCAGCCGGATACAGGTGAGCTCCTACAATGAGCAGTTCTTC. Amino acids: CASSRIQVSSYNEQFF. The rearrangement links TRBV5-6 to TRBJ2-1; D may be TRBD1 (5 bases). The CDR3 consists of 16 residues. Trimming removed 4 bases from V and 0 bases from J, with 14 bases in between. CDR1 is SGHDT and CDR2 is YYEEEE in the germline V gene.